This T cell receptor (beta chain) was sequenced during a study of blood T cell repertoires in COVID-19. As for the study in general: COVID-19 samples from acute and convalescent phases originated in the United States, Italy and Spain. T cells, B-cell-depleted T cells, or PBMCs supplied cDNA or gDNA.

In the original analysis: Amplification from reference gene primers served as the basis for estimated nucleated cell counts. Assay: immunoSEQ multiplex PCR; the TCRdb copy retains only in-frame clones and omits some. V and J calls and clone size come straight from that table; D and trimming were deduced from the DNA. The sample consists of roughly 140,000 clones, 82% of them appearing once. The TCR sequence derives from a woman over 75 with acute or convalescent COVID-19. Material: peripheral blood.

CDR3 in amino acids: CASSLHPYEQYF. CDR3 DNA sequence: TGTGCCAGCAGTTTACATCCCTACGAGCAGTACTTC. V and J are TRBV11-2 and TRBJ2-7, with D unresolved. Trimming removed 6 bases at V and 2 bases at J, with 8 bases between. There are 12 residues in the CDR3. Germline loops: CDR1 SGHAT, CDR2 FQNNGV. The full variable domain, in which reference TRBV11-2 and TRBJ2-7 provide the parts outside the CDR3, is EAGVAQSPRYKIIEKRQSVAFWCNPISGHATLYWYQQILGQGPKLLIQFQNNGVVDDSQLPKDRFSAERLKGVDSTLKIQPAKLEDSAVYLCASSLHPYEQYFGPGTRLTVT.